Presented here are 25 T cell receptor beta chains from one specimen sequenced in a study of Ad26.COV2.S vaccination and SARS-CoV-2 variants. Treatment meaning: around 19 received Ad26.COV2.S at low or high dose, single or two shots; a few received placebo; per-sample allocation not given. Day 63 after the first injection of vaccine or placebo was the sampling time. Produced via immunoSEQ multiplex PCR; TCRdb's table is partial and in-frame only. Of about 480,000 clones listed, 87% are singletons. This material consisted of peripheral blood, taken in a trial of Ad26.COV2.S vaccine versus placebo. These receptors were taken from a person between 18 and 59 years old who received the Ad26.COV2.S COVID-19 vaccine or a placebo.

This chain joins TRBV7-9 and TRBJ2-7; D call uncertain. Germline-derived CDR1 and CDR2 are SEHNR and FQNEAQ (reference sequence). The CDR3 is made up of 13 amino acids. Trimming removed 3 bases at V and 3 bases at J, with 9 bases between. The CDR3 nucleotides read TGTGCCAGCAGCTTGACTCTAGTCTACGAGCAGTACTTC. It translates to CASSLTLVYEQYF.

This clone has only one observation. CDR3 DNA sequence: TGCAGCGTTGACAAAGGGTATACGCAGTATTTT. Translating gives CSVDKGYTQYF. The chain employs TRBV29-1 and TRBJ2-3; D uncertain. Germline assignment: CDR1 SQVTM and CDR2 ANQGSEA. Trimming stripped 3 bases from V and 7 bases from J, with 8 bases between. The CDR3 runs 11 residues.

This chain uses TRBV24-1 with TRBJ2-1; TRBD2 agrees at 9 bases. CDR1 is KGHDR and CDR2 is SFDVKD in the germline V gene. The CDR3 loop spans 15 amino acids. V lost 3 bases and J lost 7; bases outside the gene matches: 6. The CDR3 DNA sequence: TGTGCCACCAGTGATCCTAGCGGGGCTTTTAATGAGCAGTTCTTC. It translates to CATSDPSGAFNEQFF.

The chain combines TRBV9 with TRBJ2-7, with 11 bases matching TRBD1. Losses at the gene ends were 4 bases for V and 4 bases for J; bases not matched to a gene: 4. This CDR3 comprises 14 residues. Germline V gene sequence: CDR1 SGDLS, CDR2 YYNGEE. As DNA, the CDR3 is TGTGCCAGCAGCATTGGACAGGGGGCGTACGAGCAGTACTTC. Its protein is CASSIGQGAYEQYF.

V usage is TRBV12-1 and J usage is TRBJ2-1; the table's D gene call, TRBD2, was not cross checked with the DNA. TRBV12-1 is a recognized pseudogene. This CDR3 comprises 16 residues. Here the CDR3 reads CASSFVLAGSYNEQFF. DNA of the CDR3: TGTGCCAGCAGCTTTGTCCTAGCGGGCTCCTACAATGAGCAGTTCTTC.

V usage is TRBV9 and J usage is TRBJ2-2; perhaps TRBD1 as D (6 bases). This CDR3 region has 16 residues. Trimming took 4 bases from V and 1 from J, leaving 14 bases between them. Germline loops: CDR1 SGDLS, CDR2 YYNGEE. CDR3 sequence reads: CASSTETGWNTGELFF. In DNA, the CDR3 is TGTGCCAGCAGCACTGAGACAGGCTGGAACACCGGGGAGCTGTTTTTT.

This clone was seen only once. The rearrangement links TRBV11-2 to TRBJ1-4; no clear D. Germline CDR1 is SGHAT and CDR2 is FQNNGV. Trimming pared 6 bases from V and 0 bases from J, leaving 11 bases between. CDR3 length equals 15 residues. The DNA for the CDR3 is TGTGCCAGCAGTCCCCGGTGGGCAACTAATGAAAAACTGTTTTTT. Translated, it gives CASSPRWATNEKLFF.

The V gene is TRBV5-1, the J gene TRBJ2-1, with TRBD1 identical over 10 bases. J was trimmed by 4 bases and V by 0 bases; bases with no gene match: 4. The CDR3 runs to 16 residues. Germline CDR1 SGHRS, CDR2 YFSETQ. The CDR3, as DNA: TGCGCCAGCAGCTTGGCCCCGGGACAGGGGTACAATGAGCAGTTCTTC. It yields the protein CASSLAPGQGYNEQFF.

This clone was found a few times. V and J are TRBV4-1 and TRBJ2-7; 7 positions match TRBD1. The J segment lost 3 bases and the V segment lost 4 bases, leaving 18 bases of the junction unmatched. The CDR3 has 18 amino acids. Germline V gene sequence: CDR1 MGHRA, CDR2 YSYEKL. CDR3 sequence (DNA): TGCGCCAGCAGCCGCCGTGGAGAGACAGGGCCAGGGGACTACGAGCAGTACTTC. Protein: CASSRRGETGPGDYEQYF.

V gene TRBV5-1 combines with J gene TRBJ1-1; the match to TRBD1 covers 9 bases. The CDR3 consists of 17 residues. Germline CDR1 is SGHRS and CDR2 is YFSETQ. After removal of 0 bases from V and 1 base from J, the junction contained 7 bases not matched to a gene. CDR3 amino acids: CASSLGSWTGENTEAFF. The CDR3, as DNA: TGCGCCAGCAGCTTGGGCTCTTGGACAGGGGAGAACACTGAAGCTTTCTTT.

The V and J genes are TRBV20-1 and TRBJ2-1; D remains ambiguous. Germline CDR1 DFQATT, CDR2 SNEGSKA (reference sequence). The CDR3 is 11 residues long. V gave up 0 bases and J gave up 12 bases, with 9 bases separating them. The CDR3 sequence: CSARDAAGQFF. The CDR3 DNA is TGCAGTGCTAGAGATGCGGCAGGGCAGTTCTTC.

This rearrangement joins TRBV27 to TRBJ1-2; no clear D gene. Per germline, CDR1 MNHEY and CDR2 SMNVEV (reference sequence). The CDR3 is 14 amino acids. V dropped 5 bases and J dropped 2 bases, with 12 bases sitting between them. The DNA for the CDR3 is TGTGCCAGCAGTCCCCCCACTGGAAACTATGGCTACACCTTC. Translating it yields CASSPPTGNYGYTF.

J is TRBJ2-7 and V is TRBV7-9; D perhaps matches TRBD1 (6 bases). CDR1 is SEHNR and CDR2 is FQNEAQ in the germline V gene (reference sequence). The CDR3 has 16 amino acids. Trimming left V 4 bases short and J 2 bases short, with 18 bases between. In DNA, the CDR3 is TGTGCCAGCAGCTCCTTAGAGGGGGACGGAGCCTACGAGCAGTACTTC. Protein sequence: CASSSLEGDGAYEQYF.

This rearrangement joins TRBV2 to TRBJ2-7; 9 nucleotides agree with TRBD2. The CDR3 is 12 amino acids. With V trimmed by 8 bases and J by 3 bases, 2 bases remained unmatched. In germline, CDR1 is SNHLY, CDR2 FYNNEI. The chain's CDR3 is CASQTSGYEQYF. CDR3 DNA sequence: TGTGCCAGCCAGACTAGCGGCTACGAGCAGTACTTC.

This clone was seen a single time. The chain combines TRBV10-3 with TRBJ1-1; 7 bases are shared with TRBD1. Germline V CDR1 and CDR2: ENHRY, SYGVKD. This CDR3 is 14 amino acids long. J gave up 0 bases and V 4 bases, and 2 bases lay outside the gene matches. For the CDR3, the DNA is TGTGCCATCAGTGGAGGGACAGTGAACACTGAAGCTTTCTTT. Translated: CAISGGTVNTEAFF.

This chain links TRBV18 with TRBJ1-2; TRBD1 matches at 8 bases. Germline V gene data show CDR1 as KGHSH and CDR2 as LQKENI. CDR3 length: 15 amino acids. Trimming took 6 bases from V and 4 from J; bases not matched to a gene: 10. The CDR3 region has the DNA TGTGCCAGCTCGCAGGGACAGGCGGTAGGCTATGGCTACACCTTC. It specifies CASSQGQAVGYGYTF.

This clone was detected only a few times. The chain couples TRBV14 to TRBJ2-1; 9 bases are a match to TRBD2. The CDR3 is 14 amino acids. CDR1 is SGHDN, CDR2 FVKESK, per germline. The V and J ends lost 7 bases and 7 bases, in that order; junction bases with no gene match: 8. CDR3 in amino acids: CASKNSGSVNEQFF. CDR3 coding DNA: TGTGCCAGCAAAAATAGCGGGAGCGTGAATGAGCAGTTCTTC.

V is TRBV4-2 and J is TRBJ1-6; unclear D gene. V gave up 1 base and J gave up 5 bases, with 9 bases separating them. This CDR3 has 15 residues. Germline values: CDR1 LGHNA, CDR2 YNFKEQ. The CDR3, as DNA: TGTGCCAGCAGCCAAGTTCGACGGAATAATTCACCCCTCCACTTT. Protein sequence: CASSQVRRNNSPLHF.

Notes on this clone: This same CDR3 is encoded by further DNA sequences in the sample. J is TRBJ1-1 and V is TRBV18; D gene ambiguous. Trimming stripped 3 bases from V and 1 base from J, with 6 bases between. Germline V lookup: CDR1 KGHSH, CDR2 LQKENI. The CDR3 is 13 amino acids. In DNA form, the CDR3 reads TGTGCCAGCTCACCGGGCCCGAACACTGAAGCTTTCTTT. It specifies CASSPGPNTEAFF.

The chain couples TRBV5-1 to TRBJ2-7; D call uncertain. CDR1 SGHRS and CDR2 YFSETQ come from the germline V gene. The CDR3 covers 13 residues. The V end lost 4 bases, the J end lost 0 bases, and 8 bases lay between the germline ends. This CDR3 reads CASSMWLSYEQYF. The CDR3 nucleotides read TGCGCCAGCAGCATGTGGCTCTCCTACGAGCAGTACTTC.

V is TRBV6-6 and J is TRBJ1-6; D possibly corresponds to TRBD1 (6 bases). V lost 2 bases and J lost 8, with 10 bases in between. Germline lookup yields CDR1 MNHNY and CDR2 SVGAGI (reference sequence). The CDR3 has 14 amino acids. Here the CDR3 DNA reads TGTGCCAGCAGTTACCGCGCAGGGGATTCACCCCTCCACTTT. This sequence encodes CASSYRAGDSPLHF.

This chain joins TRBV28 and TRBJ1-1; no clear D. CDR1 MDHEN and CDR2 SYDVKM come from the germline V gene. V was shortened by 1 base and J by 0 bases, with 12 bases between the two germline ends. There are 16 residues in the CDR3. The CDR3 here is CASSLSSGIVNTEAFF. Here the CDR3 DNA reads TGTGCCAGCAGTTTATCGAGCGGGATAGTGAACACTGAAGCTTTCTTT.

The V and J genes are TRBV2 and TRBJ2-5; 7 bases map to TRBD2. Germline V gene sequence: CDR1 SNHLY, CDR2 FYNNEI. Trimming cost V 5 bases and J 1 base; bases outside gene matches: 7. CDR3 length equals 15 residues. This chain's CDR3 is CASSTPSGLQETQYF. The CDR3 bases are TGTGCCAGCAGTACCCCTAGCGGCCTCCAAGAGACCCAGTACTTC.

The CDR3 reads CSAGAGARTEAFF. In DNA, the CDR3 is TGCAGCGCCGGGGCGGGGGCAAGGACTGAAGCTTTCTTT. The chain links TRBV29-1 to TRBJ1-1, with a weak D call TRBD1 (6 bases). V was shortened by 7 bases and J by 5 bases, with 17 bases between the two germline ends. The CDR3 is 13 residues long. From germline, CDR1 is SQVTM and CDR2 ANQGSEA.

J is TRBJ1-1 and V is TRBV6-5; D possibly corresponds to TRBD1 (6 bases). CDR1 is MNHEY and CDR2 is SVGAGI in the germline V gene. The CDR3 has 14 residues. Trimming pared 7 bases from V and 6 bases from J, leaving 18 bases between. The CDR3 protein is CASKGEGESAEAFF. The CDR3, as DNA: TGTGCCAGCAAGGGGGAGGGCGAGTCGGCTGAAGCTTTCTTT.